The 13 T cell receptor beta chains below all came from one sample that was sequenced in a study of blood T cell repertoires in COVID-19. Assay: immunoSEQ multiplex PCR; the TCRdb copy retains only in-frame clones and omits some. The sample contains over 60,000 clones, around nine tenths of which appear only once. The sample consisted of peripheral blood. All receptors come from a woman between 55 and 75 years old with acute or convalescent COVID-19.

The rearrangement joins TRBV2 to TRBJ2-6; the D is unclear. This CDR3 contains 13 residues. The germline V gene has CDR1 SNHLY and CDR2 FYNNEI. V was cut by 9 bases and J by 4 bases, with 10 bases left in between. The CDR3 sequence is CARRSGGANVLTF. The DNA for the CDR3 is TGTGCCAGAAGATCAGGAGGGGCCAACGTCCTGACTTTC.

The chain couples TRBV6-5 to TRBJ2-1, with 7 positions matching TRBD1. J was trimmed by 3 bases and V by 2 bases; bases with no gene match: 7. The CDR3 extends over 16 amino acids. The V gene's germline CDR1 is MNHEY and CDR2 SVGAGI. CDR3: CASSYRTGGRYNEQFF. In DNA, the CDR3 is TGTGCCAGCAGTTACCGGACAGGAGGCCGCTACAATGAGCAGTTCTTC.

This chain joins TRBV5-5 and TRBJ1-2; weak D call: TRBD1 (5 bases). V gave up 0 bases and J gave up 8 bases, with 14 bases separating them. Germline CDR1 SGHKS, CDR2 YYEKEE (reference sequence). The CDR3 has 14 amino acids. CDR3 nucleotide sequence: TGTGCCAGCAGCTTGGATTTCAGGGCCTGGGGCTACACCTTC. Encoded protein: CASSLDFRAWGYTF.

This chain links TRBV6-5 with TRBJ2-1; the match to TRBD2 covers 9 bases. The junction had 7 bases not matched to a gene; V was cut back by 6 bases and J by 4 bases. The CDR3 is 15 residues long. Germline-derived CDR1 and CDR2 are MNHEY and SVGAGI. CDR3 region: CASRRSSGEYNEQFF. The CDR3 coding sequence is TGTGCCAGCAGACGATCTAGCGGGGAATACAATGAGCAGTTCTTC.

V and J are TRBV3-1 (or the pseudogene TRBV3-2) and TRBJ2-1; TRBD2 aligns across 12 bases. Unmatched junction bases numbered 10, after V lost 2 bases and J lost 8 bases. Germline V gene sequence: CDR1 LGHDT, CDR2 YNNKEL (reference sequence). CDR3 length: 17 residues. The CDR3 region is CASSQLASGGAADEQFF. The CDR3 DNA reads as TGTGCCAGCAGCCAACTAGCTAGCGGGGGGGCGGCAGATGAGCAGTTCTTC.

The chain links TRBV5-1 to TRBJ2-6; D gene uncertain. CDR3 size: 15 residues. CDR1 SGHRS and CDR2 YFSETQ come from the germline V gene. V was cut by 0 bases and J by 3 bases, with 7 bases left in between. This chain's CDR3 is CASSLGGFGANVLTF. In nucleotides, the CDR3 is TGCGCCAGCAGCTTGGGCGGATTTGGGGCCAACGTCCTGACTTTC.

V is TRBV6-5 and J is TRBJ1-4, with a weak D call TRBD1 (5 bases). Germline CDR1 is MNHEY and CDR2 is SVGAGI. CDR3 size: 13 residues. Trimming cost V 5 bases and J 10 bases, with 14 bases left between them. The CDR3 DNA reads as TGTGCCAGCAGTCGCAGGGATTTGGGAAAACTGTTTTTT. It translates to CASSRRDLGKLFF.

This chain joins TRBV3-1 (or the pseudogene TRBV3-2) and TRBJ1-1, with TRBD1 as a possible D gene (5 bases). This CDR3 is built from 15 residues. The V end lost 2 bases, the J end lost 2 bases, and 12 bases lay between the germline ends. The germline V gene encodes CDR1 LGHDT and CDR2 YNNKEL (reference sequence). In DNA form, the CDR3 reads TGTGCCAGCAGCCAACTTTCCAGGGCAAACACTGAAGCTTTCTTT. Amino acids: CASSQLSRANTEAFF.

The chain is built from TRBV29-1 and TRBJ2-1; D is unclear. V gave up 2 bases and J gave up 4 bases, with 6 bases separating them. Per germline, CDR1 SQVTM and CDR2 ANQGSEA. The length of the CDR3 is 12 residues. CDR3 amino acids: CSVELEYNEQFF. The CDR3 region has the DNA TGCAGCGTTGAATTAGAATACAATGAGCAGTTCTTC.

The chain is built from TRBV5-6 and TRBJ2-2; TRBD1 matches 9 bases. The germline V gene encodes CDR1 SGHDT and CDR2 YYEEEE. Unmatched junction bases numbered 2, after V lost 0 bases and J lost 5 bases. This CDR3 region has 15 residues. CDR3 amino acids: CASSLDRGLTGELFF. CDR3 bases: TGTGCCAGCAGCTTGGACAGGGGGCTAACCGGGGAGCTGTTTTTT.

The chain has TRBV7-8 and TRBJ2-3; 9 positions match TRBD1. Unmatched junction bases numbered 2, after V lost 2 bases and J lost 2 bases. The CDR3 is 15 amino acids. From germline, CDR1 is SGHVS and CDR2 FQNEAQ. The CDR3 sequence is CASSLWTGATDTQYF. The CDR3 region has the DNA TGTGCCAGCAGCTTATGGACAGGGGCCACAGATACGCAGTATTTT.

The genes are TRBV2 and TRBJ1-4, with TRBD1 matching 10 bases. Per the germline V gene, CDR1 is SNHLY and CDR2 is FYNNEI. The CDR3 totals 14 residues. J was trimmed by 10 bases and V by 6 bases; bases with no gene match: 8. CDR3 amino acids: CASSAGTGVRKLFF. CDR3 coding DNA: TGTGCCAGCAGCGCCGGGACAGGGGTGAGAAAACTGTTTTTT.

The rearrangement joins TRBV2 to TRBJ1-2, with 10 bases lining up with TRBD1. The CDR3 extends over 12 amino acids. From germline, CDR1 is SNHLY and CDR2 FYNNEI. V lost 8 bases and J lost 5; bases outside the gene matches: 2. CDR3 sequence reads: CASGGQGYGYTF. CDR3 DNA sequence: TGTGCCAGCGGGGGACAGGGGTATGGCTACACCTTC.